The rows below give T cell receptor beta chains drawn from one sample of a study of T cell responses to AZD1222 COVID-19 vaccine. TCRdb's table, derived via immunoSEQ multiplex PCR, lists solely in-frame clones and lacks some. The table records about 180,000 clones, 85% to 90% of them present only once. This specimen was peripheral blood, taken 28 days after the second AZD1222 dose. Receptors originate from an adult who received the AZD1222 COVID-19 vaccine. Each CDR3 is given with its conserved first and last residue. The D gene is left open where the match is weak. Clone size, where shown, is once, few, many, or a class for clones that have expanded.

cdr3_length clone_size j_call d_call v_call cdr3_nt cdr3_aa
19 - TRBJ1-5 TRBD1 TRBV23-1 TGCGCCAGCAGTCAAGTTAACAGGGGGCAAAGATATAGCAATCAGCCCCAGCATTTT CASSQVNRGQRYSNQPQHF
17 - TRBJ1-1 TRBD1 TRBV7-9 TGTGCCAGCAGCTTAGGGTCGACAGGGGGCTGGGACACTGAAGCTTTCTTT CASSLGSTGGWDTEAFF
11 - TRBJ2-7 TRBD1 TRBV29-1 TGCAGCGTAGGGACAGCCTACGAGCAGTACTTC CSVGTAYEQYF
14 few TRBJ2-2 - TRBV7-8 TGTGCCAGCAGCTTGGCCGGGAACACCGGGGAGCTGTTTTTT CASSLAGNTGELFF
12 - TRBJ1-1 TRBD1 TRBV30 TGTGCCTGGGACAGGGTGGGCACTGAAGCTTTCTTT CAWDRVGTEAFF
12 - TRBJ2-2 - TRBV19 TGTGCCAGTAGTGACAGCCCAAGGGAGCTGTTTTTT CASSDSPRELFF
16 - TRBJ1-2 TRBD1 TRBV19 TGTGCCAGTAGTATTCGCCGACCCGGGACAGAGGATGGCTACACCTTC CASSIRRPGTEDGYTF
16 - TRBJ1-1 TRBD1 TRBV19 TGTGCCAGTAGTCCTAGGACAGGGGCTATGAACACTGAAGCTTTCTTT CASSPRTGAMNTEAFF
15 - TRBJ1-6 - TRBV11-1 TGTGCCAGCAGCTTATCAACCCCGTCTAATTCACCCCTCCACTTT CASSLSTPSNSPLHF
14 - TRBJ1-5 - TRBV6-2/TRBV6-3 TGTGCCAGCAGTAGTGGGGAAAAAGTATTTCCTGGGCATTTT CASSSGEKVFPGHF
14 once TRBJ2-1 TRBD2 TRBV5-1 TGCGCCAGCAGCTACGGACTAGCGGGCAATGAGCAGTTCTTC CASSYGLAGNEQFF
14 - TRBJ1-2 - TRBV5-6 TGTGCCAGCAGCTCCGGACAGCCACAGGAGGGCTACACCTTC CASSSGQPQEGYTF
15 - TRBJ2-1 TRBD2 TRBV29-1 TGCAGCGTTCCCGGGGGTAGCGGGTCCTACAATGAGCAGTTCTTC CSVPGGSGSYNEQFF
18 - TRBJ2-2 TRBD2 TRBV27 TGTGCCAGCAGTCACGGACTAGCGGGGGGACGAGGCACCGGGGAGCTGTTTTTT CASSHGLAGGRGTGELFF
12 - TRBJ2-7 - TRBV18 TGTGCCAGCTCACCCCAGGCCTACGAGCAGTACTTC CASSPQAYEQYF
17 - TRBJ2-3 TRBD2 TRBV5-1 TGCGCCAGCAGCTTGGGGTCCAGCGGGAGTCCCACAGATACGCAGTATTTT CASSLGSSGSPTDTQYF
14 - TRBJ2-7 - TRBV10-3 TGTGCCATCTCTCCACGGGTGAGCTCCTACGAGCAGTACTTC CAISPRVSSYEQYF
14 - TRBJ2-7 - TRBV5-1 TGCGCCAGCAGCTTGGCGGACAGCTCCTACGAGCAGTACTTC CASSLADSSYEQYF
13 - TRBJ2-1 - TRBV11-3 TGTGCCAGCAGCTTATCCAGGGGGGGAGGGCAGTTCTTC CASSLSRGGGQFF
12 - TRBJ2-4 - TRBV29-1 TGCAGCGTTGACGGGGCGGGGAACATTCAGTACTTC CSVDGAGNIQYF
14 - TRBJ1-2 - TRBV5-1 TGCGCCAGCAGCTTGGGAATTACAGGGAGTGGCTACACCTTC CASSLGITGSGYTF
14 - TRBJ2-7 - TRBV19 TGTGCCAGTAGTATTTCTGTCCAGATTTACGAGCAGTACTTC CASSISVQIYEQYF
16 - TRBJ1-5 TRBD1 TRBV28 TGTGCCAGCAGTGAGTCCCTGGACAGGACTAGGGTGCCCCAGCATTTT CASSESLDRTRVPQHF
15 - TRBJ2-4 TRBD2 TRBV9 TGTGCCAGCAGCGTACTAGCGGGGGGCCCCACCATTCAGTACTTC CASSVLAGGPTIQYF
15 - TRBJ2-3 - TRBV7-3 TGTGCCAGCAGCTTAATGCAGGGGCGCACAGATACGCAGTATTTT CASSLMQGRTDTQYF
16 - TRBJ1-2 TRBD1 TRBV7-9 TGTGCCAGCAGCCGAACCCCAGGGGGCGGTTTTTCGGGCTACACCTTC CASSRTPGGGFSGYTF
13 - TRBJ1-3 - TRBV7-2 TGTGCCAGCAGCTTATTGCTCGGAAACACCATATATTTT CASSLLLGNTIYF
15 once TRBJ2-7 TRBD1 TRBV5-4 TGTGCCAGCAGCCCGGGACAGACAGGTCGTTACGAGCAGTACTTC CASSPGQTGRYEQYF
13 - TRBJ1-6 - TRBV30 TGTGCCTGGAGTAGGGAACGGAATTCACCCCTCCACTTT CAWSRERNSPLHF
14 - TRBJ2-7 - TRBV7-2 TGTGCCAGCAGCCCAGACAGGTATGCCTACGAGCAGTACTTC CASSPDRYAYEQYF
17 - TRBJ1-3 - TRBV7-9 TGTGCCAGCAGCTTAGCAGGAAGGGGAGTTGGTGGAAACACCATATATTTT CASSLAGRGVGGNTIYF
14 - TRBJ1-3 - TRBV4-3 TGCGCCAGCAGCCAAAGTCTAGGGGGAAACACCATATATTTT CASSQSLGGNTIYF
14 - TRBJ1-5 - TRBV10-3 TGTGCCATCAGTGGGAACAGGGAGAGTCAGCCCCAGCATTTT CAISGNRESQPQHF
15 - TRBJ2-3 - TRBV11-2 TGTGCCAGCAGCAATCAGGGGACGGGAGGAGATACGCAGTATTTT CASSNQGTGGDTQYF
14 once TRBJ1-3 - TRBV2 TGTGCCAGCACAACGAACCGCCGGGGAAACACCATATATTTT CASTTNRRGNTIYF
14 - TRBJ1-2 TRBD1 TRBV5-4 TGTGCCACATCACCAACAGGGGGCAACTATGGCTACACCTTC CATSPTGGNYGYTF
17 once TRBJ1-5 TRBD1 TRBV2 TGTGCCAGCAGCCAACGAACTCCAGGGGGCTGGAATCAGCCCCAGCATTTT CASSQRTPGGWNQPQHF
12 - TRBJ2-1 - TRBV7-3 TGTGCCAGCAGCCGGGATAACAATGAGCAGTTCTTC CASSRDNNEQFF
14 - TRBJ2-3 - TRBV6-4 TGTGCCAGCAGTGCCCAGTCTAGCACAGATACGCAGTATTTT CASSAQSSTDTQYF
12 - TRBJ1-2 - TRBV2 TGTGCCAGCAGTGGGGGAGGCTATGGCTACACCTTC CASSGGGYGYTF
14 - TRBJ2-5 - TRBV5-1 TGCGCCAGCAGCTTGGAACAGGGACGGGAGACCCAGTACTTC CASSLEQGRETQYF
16 - TRBJ1-2 - TRBV6-5 TGTGCCAGCAGTTACTCGAGAGGGGAGGGTTCCTATGGCTACACCTTC CASSYSRGEGSYGYTF
14 - TRBJ1-6 - TRBV27 TGTGCCAGCAGTTTTAACAGCCAGGGTTCACCCCTCCACTTT CASSFNSQGSPLHF
13 - TRBJ1-5 - TRBV30 TGTGCCTGGAGTGTTTCGGCCAATCAGCCCCAGCATTTT CAWSVSANQPQHF
14 once TRBJ1-6 TRBD1 TRBV25-1 TGTGCCAGCAGTTGGGACAGGGACAGCTCACCCCTCCACTTT CASSWDRDSSPLHF
17 few TRBJ1-5 - TRBV4-2 TGTGCCAGCAGCCAAGTTAGGGCAGGGACTAGCAATCAGCCCCAGCATTTT CASSQVRAGTSNQPQHF
17 - TRBJ2-3 TRBD2 TRBV4-2 TGTGCCAGCAGCCAAGGGACTAGCGGTTTTAGCACAGATACGCAGTATTTT CASSQGTSGFSTDTQYF
15 - TRBJ2-7 TRBD2 TRBV4-2 TGTGCCAGCAGCCAAGATCGGACTAGCGCCTCGGAGCAGTACTTC CASSQDRTSASEQYF
14 - TRBJ1-5 - TRBV6-6 TGTGCCAGCAGTTACGAGGGGGGGGTCCAGCCCCAGCATTTT CASSYEGGVQPQHF
14 - TRBJ1-2 TRBD1 TRBV28 TGTGCCAGCAGTCCACCGACAGGGGCGGGGGGCTACACCTTC CASSPPTGAGGYTF
12 - TRBJ1-2 TRBD1 TRBV12-3/TRBV12-4 TGTGCCAGCAAGACAGGGATCTATGGCTACACCTTC CASKTGIYGYTF
12 - TRBJ2-7 - TRBV30 TGTGCCTGGACCCTACAGGGTTACGAGCAGTACTTC CAWTLQGYEQYF
17 - TRBJ2-2 TRBD2 TRBV7-6 TGTGCCAGCAGCTTAAGGCGGCTAGCGGGGAACACCGGGGAGCTGTTTTTT CASSLRRLAGNTGELFF
13 - TRBJ2-5 TRBD1 TRBV7-2 TGTGCCAGCAGCTCGACAGGGAAAGAGACCCAGTACTTC CASSSTGKETQYF
15 - TRBJ2-1 TRBD2 TRBV7-2 TGTGCCAGCAGCTTAGACAGCGGGGGCTACAATGAGCAGTTCTTC CASSLDSGGYNEQFF
15 - TRBJ2-5 TRBD1 TRBV28 TGTGCCAGCAGTTTATACCGGTCAGGGGGAGAGACCCAGTACTTC CASSLYRSGGETQYF
14 - TRBJ2-7 - TRBV7-9 TGTGCCAGCAGCCCGGAGGACAGTGGATACGAGCAGTACTTC CASSPEDSGYEQYF
13 - TRBJ1-4 - TRBV25-1 TGTGCCAGCAGTGTAAGGGGTCTGGAAAAACTGTTTTTT CASSVRGLEKLFF
14 - TRBJ1-1 - TRBV30 TGTGCCTGGAGTGCCGGGACATTTAGCACTGAAGCTTTCTTT CAWSAGTFSTEAFF